A single sample is the source of the 14 T cell receptor beta chains below, sequenced in a study of regulatory T cells in long-lasting Graves disease (dated by TCRdb to the early 2020s). Libraries were built with multiplex PCR. Sequenced using an Illumina HiSeq 4000. TCR beta libraries were built with iRepertoire HTBI primers and Arm-PCR amplification of CDR3 regions. TCRdb passed the public sequencing reads through fastp at Q25 and MiXCR, retaining productive beta sequences. Entries are consolidated by CDR3 protein sequence, retaining the most common genes and DNA. The sample yields roughly 420,000 distinct CDR3 sequences; around 15% were counted once. The ten most abundant clones make up around 10% of the sample. The time point label on this specimen signifies: newly diagnosed GD, antithyroid drugs for less than 3 months. For both TCR sequencing and RNA sequencing, RNA was extracted from PBMCs in TRIzol.

Another study also made use of these data, one on T cells in Graves' hyperthyroidism and ophthalmopathy.

Sample: peripheral blood mononuclear cells (PBMCs), taken at new diagnosis, from a patient treated with antithyroid drugs. The receptors here all came from a woman in her twenties or thirties with Graves disease. Donor details come from another sample of the same person, matched by shared clones.

This clonotype was detected ten times or more. The CDR3 region has the DNA TGCGCCAGCAGCCTCTCGGGACTAGCGGAATCGGATACGCAGTATTTT. Translated: CASSLSGLAESDTQYF. The rearrangement links TRBV4-3 to TRBJ2-3; 11 nucleotides agree with TRBD2. Looked up from germline, CDR1 is LGHNA and CDR2 is YSLEER. The CDR3 length is 16 residues. J lost 6 bases, V lost 4 bases, and 9 bases had no gene match.

The chain is built from TRBV7-2 and TRBJ2-7; tentative D call: TRBD1 (5 bases). Germline V gene sequence: CDR1 SGHTA, CDR2 FQGNSA. CDR3 length: 15 amino acids. Between the trimmed V and J ends, which lost 0 bases and 0 bases, there was a span of 9 bases. The CDR3 region is CASSLAKTASYEQYF. CDR3 coding DNA: TGTGCCAGCAGCTTAGCTAAGACAGCCTCCTACGAGCAGTACTTC.

The chain recombines TRBV6-9 with TRBJ1-3; D might be TRBD1 (5 bases). The V end lost 4 bases, the J end lost 1 base, and 11 bases lay between the germline ends. The CDR3 runs 15 residues. Germline CDR1 is MNHGY and CDR2 is SVAAGI. CDR3 amino acids: CASSLRGKSGNTIYF. CDR3 nucleotides: TGTGCCAGCAGTTTGAGGGGTAAATCTGGAAACACCATATATTTT.

This clonotype appeared many times. V and J are TRBV11-2 and TRBJ2-1, with TRBD2 matching over 10 bases. Germline-derived CDR1 and CDR2 are SGHAT and FQNNGV. The length of the CDR3 is 15 residues. V lost 3 bases and J lost 7; bases outside the gene matches: 6. CDR3 sequence: CASSFSLAGVNEQFF. The CDR3 bases are TGTGCCAGCAGCTTTTCCCTAGCGGGAGTAAATGAGCAGTTCTTC. Variable domain in full (rest from reference TRBV11-2 and TRBJ2-1): EAGVAQSPRYKIIEKRQSVAFWCNPISGHATLYWYQQILGQGPKLLIQFQNNGVVDDSQLPKDRFSAERLKGVDSTLKIQPAKLEDSAVYLCASSFSLAGVNEQFFGPGTRLTVL.

Many counts were recorded for this clonotype. The chain has TRBV20-1 and TRBJ1-2, with no clear D. Germline V gene lookup returns CDR1 DFQATT and CDR2 SNEGSKA (reference sequence). This CDR3 is 13 amino acids long. Trimming pared 3 bases from V and 4 bases from J, leaving 12 bases between. This chain's CDR3 is CSARPEAGYGYTF. CDR3 in DNA: TGCAGTGCTAGGCCGGAAGCCGGCTATGGCTACACCTTC.

This clonotype turned up a few times. The chain employs TRBV4-3 and TRBJ1-2; TRBD1 agrees at 7 bases. The CDR3 runs to 16 residues. Germline loops: CDR1 LGHNA, CDR2 YSLEER. V was clipped by 0 bases and J by 2 bases; unmatched bases: 6. CDR3 in amino acids: CASSQDWEGANYGYTF. Here the CDR3 DNA reads TGCGCCAGCAGCCAAGATTGGGAGGGGGCAAACTATGGCTACACCTTC.

This clonotype was observed at least ten times. The rearrangement uses TRBV20-1 and TRBJ2-1, with D possibly being TRBD2 (6 bases). Trimming took off 3 bases at V and 5 bases at J, with 17 bases between the two ends. CDR1 DFQATT and CDR2 SNEGSKA come from the germline V gene (reference sequence). The CDR3 loop spans 15 amino acids. CDR3 coding DNA: TGCAGTGCTAGCCCCCTGCGGGGTGTGAACAATGAGCAGTTCTTC. This encodes CSASPLRGVNNEQFF.

This clonotype was detected many times. The chain links TRBV6-2 or TRBV6-3 to TRBJ2-3; D possibly matches TRBD1 or TRBD2 (10 bases each). Germline-derived CDR1 and CDR2 are MNHEY and SVGEGT. CDR3 length: 19 amino acids. The ends were cut back, 6 bases at V and 1 base at J, with 26 bases in the middle. CDR3 amino acids: CASRDSTGQGTSGTDTQYF. As DNA, the CDR3 is TGTGCCAGCAGGGATAGTACGGGACAGGGGACTAGCGGCACAGATACGCAGTATTTT.

A word on this clonotype: This likely reflects a read error, since a far larger clone is one base away. J is TRBJ2-3 and V is TRBV10-3; 9 bases agree with TRBD1. Judging by the DNA end, TRBJ2-1 fits better; the J call may be wrong. The CDR3 is 13 residues long. Looked up from germline, CDR1 is ENHRY and CDR2 is SYGVKD. CDR3 in DNA: TGTGCCATCAGCCGACAGGGGGAAGGCGAGCAGTTCTTC. Amino acids: CAISRQGEGEQFF.

This clonotype was picked up many times. The chain recombines TRBV7-9 with TRBJ2-7; TRBD2 agrees at 7 bases. V lost 1 base and J lost 2; bases outside the gene matches: 5. Germline V CDR1 and CDR2: SEHNR, FQNEAQ (reference sequence). This CDR3 has 15 residues. CDR3 sequence reads: CASSLGGLGAYEQYF. CDR3 DNA sequence: TGTGCCAGCAGCTTAGGAGGACTAGGAGCCTACGAGCAGTACTTC.

The J gene is TRBJ1-6, the V gene TRBV7-9, with a tentative D call TRBD1 (5 bases). Germline CDR1 SEHNR, CDR2 FQNEAQ (reference sequence). V shed 5 bases and J shed 9 bases, with 14 bases lying between them. There are 14 residues in the CDR3. The CDR3 loop is CASSQAVGRSPLHF. For the CDR3, the DNA is TGTGCCAGCAGCCAAGCGGTGGGACGTTCACCCCTCCACTTT.

This clonotype has a count of ten or more. This chain uses TRBV19 with TRBJ1-5, with 7 positions matching TRBD1. Per the germline V gene, CDR1 is LNHDA and CDR2 is SQIVND (reference sequence). Germline trimming cut 3 bases from V and 6 bases from J; bases unmatched to any gene: 5. The CDR3 loop spans 14 amino acids. The CDR3 bases are TGTGCCAGTAGTATCCAAACAGGGGTTCAGCCCCAGCATTTT. It translates to CASSIQTGVQPQHF.

This clonotype came up many times. One junction end does not reproduce the germline sequence, and a read error may be involved. The chain has TRBV5-1 and TRBJ2-6, with 7 bases lining up with TRBD1. This CDR3 region has 14 residues. Germline V gives CDR1 SGHRS, CDR2 YFSETQ. The CDR3 DNA is TGTGCCAGCAGTACAGGGGCTGGGGCCAACGTCCTGACTTTC. Protein product: CASSTGAGANVLTF.

In this sample, this clonotype turned up many times. This chain uses TRBV7-9 with TRBJ1-1; D not resolved. From germline, CDR1 is SEHNR and CDR2 FQNEAQ (reference sequence). This CDR3 has 14 amino acids. With 1 base removed from V and 0 bases from J, the gap between germline ends came to 6 bases. The CDR3 protein is CASSLGGLNTEAFF. CDR3 DNA: TGTGCCAGCAGCTTAGGTGGCCTGAACACTGAAGCTTTCTTT.